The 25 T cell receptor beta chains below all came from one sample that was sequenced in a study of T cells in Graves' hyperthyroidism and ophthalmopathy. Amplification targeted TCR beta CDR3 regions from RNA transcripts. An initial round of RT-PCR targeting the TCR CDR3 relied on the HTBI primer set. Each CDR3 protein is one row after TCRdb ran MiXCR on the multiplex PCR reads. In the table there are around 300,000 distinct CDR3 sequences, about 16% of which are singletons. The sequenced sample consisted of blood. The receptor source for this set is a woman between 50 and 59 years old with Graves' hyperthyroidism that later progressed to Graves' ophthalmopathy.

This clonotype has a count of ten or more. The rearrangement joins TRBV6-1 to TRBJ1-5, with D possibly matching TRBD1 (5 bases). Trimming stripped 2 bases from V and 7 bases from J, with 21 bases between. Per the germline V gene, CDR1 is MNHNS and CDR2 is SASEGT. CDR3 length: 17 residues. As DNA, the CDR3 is TGTGCCAGCAGTGAATGGGGGGGTTCCCCCCTTCGGCAGCCCCAGCATTTT. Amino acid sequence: CASSEWGGSPLRQPQHF.

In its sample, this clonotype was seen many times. CDR3 loop: CASVRGQGYSPLHF. DNA for the CDR3: TGTGCCAGCGTGCGTGGACAGGGGTATTCACCCCTCCACTTT. The chain links TRBV6-5 to TRBJ1-6, with 9 nucleotides matching TRBD1. Germline V CDR1 and CDR2: MNHEY, SVGAGI. J lost 8 bases, V lost 8 bases, and 7 bases had no gene match. CDR3 length: 14 amino acids.

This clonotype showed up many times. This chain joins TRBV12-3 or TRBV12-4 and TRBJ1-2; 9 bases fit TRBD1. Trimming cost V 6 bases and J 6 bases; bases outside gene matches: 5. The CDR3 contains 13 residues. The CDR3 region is CASRSTGGDGYTF. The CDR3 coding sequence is TGTGCCAGCAGGTCTACAGGGGGCGATGGCTACACCTTC.

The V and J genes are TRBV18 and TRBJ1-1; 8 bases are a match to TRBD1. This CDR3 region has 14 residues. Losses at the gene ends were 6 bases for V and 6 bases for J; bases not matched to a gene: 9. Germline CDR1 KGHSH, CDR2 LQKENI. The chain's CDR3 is CASSQDRVPAEAFF. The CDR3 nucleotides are TGTGCCAGCTCCCAGGACAGGGTACCCGCTGAAGCTTTCTTT.

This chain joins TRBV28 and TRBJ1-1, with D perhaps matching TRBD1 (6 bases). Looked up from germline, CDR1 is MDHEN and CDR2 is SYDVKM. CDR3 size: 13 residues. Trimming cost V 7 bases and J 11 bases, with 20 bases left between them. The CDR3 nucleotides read TGTGCCAGCACCTCGGGACAAGGTCCTAGGGCTTTCTTT. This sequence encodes CASTSGQGPRAFF.

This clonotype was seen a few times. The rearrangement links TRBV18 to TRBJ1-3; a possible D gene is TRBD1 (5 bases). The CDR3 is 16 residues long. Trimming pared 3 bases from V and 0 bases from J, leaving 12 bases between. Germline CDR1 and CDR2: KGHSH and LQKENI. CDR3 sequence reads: CASSPGTESSGNTIYF. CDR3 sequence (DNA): TGTGCCAGCTCACCCGGGACGGAGTCCTCTGGAAACACCATATATTTT.

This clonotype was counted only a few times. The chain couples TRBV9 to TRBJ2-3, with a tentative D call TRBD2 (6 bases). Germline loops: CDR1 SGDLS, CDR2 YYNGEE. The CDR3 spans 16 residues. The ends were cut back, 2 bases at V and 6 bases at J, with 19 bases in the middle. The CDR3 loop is CASSVQGGGERDTQYF. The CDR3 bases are TGTGCCAGCAGCGTCCAAGGAGGCGGGGAGCGGGATACGCAGTATTTT.

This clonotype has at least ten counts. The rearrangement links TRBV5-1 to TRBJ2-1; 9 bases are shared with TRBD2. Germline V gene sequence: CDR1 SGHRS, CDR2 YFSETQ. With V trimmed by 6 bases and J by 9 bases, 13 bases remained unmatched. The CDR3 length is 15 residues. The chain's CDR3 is CASITSPGLAGEQFF. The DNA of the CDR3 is TGCGCCAGCATCACAAGTCCGGGACTAGCTGGTGAGCAGTTCTTC.

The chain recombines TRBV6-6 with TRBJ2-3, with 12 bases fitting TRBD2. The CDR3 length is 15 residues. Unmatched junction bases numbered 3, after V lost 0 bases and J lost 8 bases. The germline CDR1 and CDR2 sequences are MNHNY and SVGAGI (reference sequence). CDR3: CASSYSLAGGGTQYF. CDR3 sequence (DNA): TGTGCCAGCAGTTACTCACTAGCGGGGGGAGGTACGCAGTATTTT.

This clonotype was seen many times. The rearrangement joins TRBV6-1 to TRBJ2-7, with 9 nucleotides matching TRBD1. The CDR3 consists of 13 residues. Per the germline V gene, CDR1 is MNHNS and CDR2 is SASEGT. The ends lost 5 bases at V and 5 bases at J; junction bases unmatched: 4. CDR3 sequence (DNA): TGTGCCAGCAGTTCTCGGACAGGGGACGAGCAGTACTTC. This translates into CASSSRTGDEQYF.

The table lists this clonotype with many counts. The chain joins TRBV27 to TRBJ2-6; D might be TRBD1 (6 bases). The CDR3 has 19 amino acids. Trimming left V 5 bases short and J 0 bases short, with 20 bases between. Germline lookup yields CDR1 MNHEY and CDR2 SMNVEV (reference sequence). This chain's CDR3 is CASSPSDRSDTSGANVLTF. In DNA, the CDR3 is TGTGCCAGCAGTCCCTCGGACAGAAGCGATACCTCTGGGGCCAACGTCCTGACTTTC.

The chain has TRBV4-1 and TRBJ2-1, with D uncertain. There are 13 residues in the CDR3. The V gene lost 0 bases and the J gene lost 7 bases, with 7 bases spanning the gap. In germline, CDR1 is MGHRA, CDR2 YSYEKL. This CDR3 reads CASSQESPNEQFF. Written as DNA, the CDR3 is TGCGCCAGCAGCCAAGAGAGCCCAAATGAGCAGTTCTTC.

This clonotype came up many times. CDR3 DNA sequence: TGTGCCAGCTCACCACTCACACCCAACGGTCAGGAAAAACTGTTTTTT. This sequence encodes CASSPLTPNGQEKLFF. This chain joins TRBV18 and TRBJ1-4; D remains ambiguous. The CDR3 covers 16 residues. Germline V CDR1 and CDR2: KGHSH, LQKENI. Between the trimmed V and J ends, which lost 1 base and 8 bases, there was a span of 17 bases. The variable domain in full, with the rest retrieved from reference TRBV18 and TRBJ1-4, is NAGVMQNPRHLVRRRGQEARLRCSPMKGHSHVYWYRQLPEEGLKFMVYLQKENIIDESGMPKERFSAEFPKEGPSILRIQQVVRGDSAAYFCASSPLTPNGQEKLFFGSGTQLSVL.

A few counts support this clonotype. CDR3 residues: CASKDATLNEKLFF. The CDR3 DNA is TGCGCCAGCAAGGATGCCACCCTTAATGAAAAACTGTTTTTT. V gene TRBV10-2 combines with J gene TRBJ1-4; D is ambiguous. The germline V gene encodes CDR1 WSHSY and CDR2 SAAADI. The CDR3 length is 14 residues. With 7 bases removed from V and 4 bases from J, the gap between germline ends came to 13 bases.

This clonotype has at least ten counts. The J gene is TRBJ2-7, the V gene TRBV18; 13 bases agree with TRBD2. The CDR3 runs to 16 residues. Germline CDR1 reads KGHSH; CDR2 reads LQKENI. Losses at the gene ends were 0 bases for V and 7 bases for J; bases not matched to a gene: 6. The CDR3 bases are TGTGCCAGCTCACCACCGTTAACTAGCGGGAGGGGAGAGCAGTACTTC. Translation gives CASSPPLTSGRGEQYF.

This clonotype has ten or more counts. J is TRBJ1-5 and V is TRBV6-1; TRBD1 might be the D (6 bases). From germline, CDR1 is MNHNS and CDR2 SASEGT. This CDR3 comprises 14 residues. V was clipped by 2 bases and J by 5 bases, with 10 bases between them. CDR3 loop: CASSEWGRDQPQHF. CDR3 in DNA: TGTGCCAGCAGTGAATGGGGGCGGGATCAGCCCCAGCATTTT.

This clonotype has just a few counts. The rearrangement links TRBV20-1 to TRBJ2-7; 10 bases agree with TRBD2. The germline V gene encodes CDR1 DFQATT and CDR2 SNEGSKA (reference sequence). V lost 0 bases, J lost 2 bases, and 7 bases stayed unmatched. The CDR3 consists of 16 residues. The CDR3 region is CSAREGGSGRAYEQYF. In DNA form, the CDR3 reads TGCAGTGCTAGAGAGGGCGGGAGCGGGAGGGCCTACGAGCAGTACTTC.

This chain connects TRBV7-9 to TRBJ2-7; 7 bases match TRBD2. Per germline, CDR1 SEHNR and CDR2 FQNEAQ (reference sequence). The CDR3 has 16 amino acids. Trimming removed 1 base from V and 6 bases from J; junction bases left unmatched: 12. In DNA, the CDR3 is TGTGCCAGCAGCTTAGGGAGAGGACTAGGGTCTTCCGAGCAGTACTTC. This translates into CASSLGRGLGSSEQYF.

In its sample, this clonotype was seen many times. The DNA of the CDR3 is TGTGCCAGCAGCCGCCGGGACAGGGGCTGGGAGCAGTACTTC. Translating it yields CASSRRDRGWEQYF. The genes are TRBV3-1 and TRBJ2-7, with 10 bases that match TRBD1. J was trimmed by 7 bases and V by 4 bases; bases with no gene match: 7. The germline V gene encodes CDR1 LGHDT and CDR2 YNNKEL (reference sequence). The CDR3 consists of 14 residues.

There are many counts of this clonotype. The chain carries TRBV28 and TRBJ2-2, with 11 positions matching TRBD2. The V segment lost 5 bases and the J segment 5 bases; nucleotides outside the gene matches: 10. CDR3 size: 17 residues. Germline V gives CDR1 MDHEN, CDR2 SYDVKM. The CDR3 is CASSPLTSGSGTGELFF. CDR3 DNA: TGTGCCAGCAGTCCACTTACTAGCGGGAGCGGGACCGGGGAGCTGTTTTTT.

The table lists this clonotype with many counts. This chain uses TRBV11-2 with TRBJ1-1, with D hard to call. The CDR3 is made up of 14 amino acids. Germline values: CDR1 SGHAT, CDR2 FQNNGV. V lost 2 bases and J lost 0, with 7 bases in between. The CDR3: CASSLRWLNTEAFF. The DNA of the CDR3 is TGTGCCAGCAGCTTAAGGTGGTTGAACACTGAAGCTTTCTTT.

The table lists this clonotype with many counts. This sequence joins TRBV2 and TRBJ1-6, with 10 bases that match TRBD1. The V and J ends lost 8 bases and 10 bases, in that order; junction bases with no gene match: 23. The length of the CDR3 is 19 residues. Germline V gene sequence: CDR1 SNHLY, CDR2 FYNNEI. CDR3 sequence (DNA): TGTGCCAGCCGGGTGACCTACGGCGGCGGGACAGGGGCTGGGTCACCCCTCCACTTT. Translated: CASRVTYGGGTGAGSPLHF.

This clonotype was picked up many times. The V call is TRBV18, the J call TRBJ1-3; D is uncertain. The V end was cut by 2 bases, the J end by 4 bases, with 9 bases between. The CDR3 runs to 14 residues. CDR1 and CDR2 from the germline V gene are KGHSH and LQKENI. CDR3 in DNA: TGTGCCAGCTCACCAGGCCCCAGCGGAAACACCATATATTTT. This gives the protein CASSPGPSGNTIYF.

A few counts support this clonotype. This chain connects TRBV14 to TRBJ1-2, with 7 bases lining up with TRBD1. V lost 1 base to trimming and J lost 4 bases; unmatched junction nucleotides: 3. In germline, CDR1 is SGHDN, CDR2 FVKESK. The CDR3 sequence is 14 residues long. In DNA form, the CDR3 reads TGTGCCAGCAGCCAAGGCAGGGGGACCTATGGCTACACCTTC. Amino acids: CASSQGRGTYGYTF.

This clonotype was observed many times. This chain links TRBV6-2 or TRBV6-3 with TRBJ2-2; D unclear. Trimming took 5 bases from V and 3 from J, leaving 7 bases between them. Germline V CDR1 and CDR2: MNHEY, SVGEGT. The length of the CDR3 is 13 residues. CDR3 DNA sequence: TGTGCCAGCAGTGGCTCATACACCGGGGAGCTGTTTTTT. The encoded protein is CASSGSYTGELFF.